The source of this T cell receptor (beta chain) is a study of shared clonotypes between healthy human individuals. Study-wide context: The study used three CD4 naive, three CD4 memory, two CD8 naive and one CD8 memory plate per donor. Study-wide results and caveats: Four donors shared approximately 5% of their naive CD4 clonotypes.

In the CD4+ fraction, cells were divided into CD45RA+ naive and CD45RA-negative memory subsets. The CDR3 totals 13 residues. Trimming removed 6 bases at V and 0 bases at J, with 6 bases between. Germline V lookup: CDR1 MNHNS, CDR2 SASEGT. Clones were read by immunoSEQ multiplex PCR, and TCRdb kept only the in-frame ones, dropping some. The table has roughly 700,000 clones, around 67% seen once. A remark on this clone: No antigen is known for it.

The material sequenced was memory CD4+ T cells sorted from blood. Regarding subset: CD45RA-negative fraction. This TCR derives from a woman in her twenties or thirties in good health. The chain links TRBV6-1 to TRBJ1-5; D gene unclear. CDR3 loop: CASRRNSNQPQHF. In DNA form, the CDR3 reads TGTGCCAGCAGACGGAATAGCAATCAGCCCCAGCATTTT.